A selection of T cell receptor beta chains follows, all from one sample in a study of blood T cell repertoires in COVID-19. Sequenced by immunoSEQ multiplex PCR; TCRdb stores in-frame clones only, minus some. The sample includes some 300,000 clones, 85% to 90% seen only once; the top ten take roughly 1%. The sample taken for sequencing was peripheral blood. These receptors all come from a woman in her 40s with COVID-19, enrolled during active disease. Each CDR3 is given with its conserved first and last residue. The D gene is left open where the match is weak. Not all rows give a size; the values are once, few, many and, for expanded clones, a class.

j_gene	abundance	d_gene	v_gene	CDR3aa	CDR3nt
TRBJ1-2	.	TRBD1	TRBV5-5	CASTILQGNYGYTF	TGTGCCAGCACCATATTACAGGGGAACTATGGCTACACCTTC
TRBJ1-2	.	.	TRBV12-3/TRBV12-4	CASSSRRGYGYTF	TGTGCCAGCAGTTCCCGACGGGGCTATGGCTACACCTTC
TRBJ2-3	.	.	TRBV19	CASSMSGSGADTQYF	TGTGCCAGTAGTATGAGTGGGAGTGGGGCAGATACGCAGTATTTT
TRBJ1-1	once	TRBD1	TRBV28	CASSFPTGVPEAFF	TGTGCCAGCAGTTTCCCCACAGGGGTCCCCGAAGCTTTCTTT
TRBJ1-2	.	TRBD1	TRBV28	CASSLSGRGFTNYGYTF	TGTGCCAGCAGTTTATCGGGCAGGGGGTTTACTAACTATGGCTACACCTTC
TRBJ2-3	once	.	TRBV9	CASSVIPGIGTDTQYF	TGTGCCAGCAGCGTAATCCCGGGGATTGGAACAGATACGCAGTATTTT
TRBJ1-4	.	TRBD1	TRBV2	CASSGTGGNEKLFF	TGTGCCAGCAGTGGGACAGGAGGTAATGAAAAACTGTTTTTT
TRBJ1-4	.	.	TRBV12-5	CASGLAGGNEKLFF	TGTGCTAGTGGTTTGGCGGGGGGGAATGAAAAACTGTTTTTT
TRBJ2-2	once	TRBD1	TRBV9	CASSVDEGAFGELFF	TGTGCCAGCAGCGTAGACGAGGGGGCGTTCGGGGAGCTGTTTTTT
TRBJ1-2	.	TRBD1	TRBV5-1	CASSLDGQGAAGYTF	TGCGCCAGCAGCTTGGATGGACAGGGGGCGGCCGGCTACACCTTC
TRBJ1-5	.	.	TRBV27	CASRQNSNQPQHF	TGTGCCAGCAGGCAGAATAGCAATCAGCCCCAGCATTTT
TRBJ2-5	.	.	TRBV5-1	CASSLIGETQYF	TGCGCCAGCAGCCTAATCGGGGAGACCCAGTACTTC
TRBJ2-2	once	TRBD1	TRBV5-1	CASSPRDSRPGELFF	TGCGCCAGCAGCCCCCGGGACAGCCGACCCGGGGAGCTGTTTTTT
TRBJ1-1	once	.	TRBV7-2	CASNIIPGTEAFF	TGTGCCAGCAACATAATCCCGGGGACTGAAGCTTTCTTT
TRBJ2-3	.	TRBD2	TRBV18	CASSPGREGLTDTQYF	TGTGCCAGCTCACCAGGACGGGAGGGCCTCACAGATACGCAGTATTTT
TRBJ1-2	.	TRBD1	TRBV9	CASSFEGDSPRYTF	TGTGCCAGCAGCTTTGAGGGGGACAGCCCTCGCTACACCTTC
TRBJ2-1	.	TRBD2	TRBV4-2	CASSQEPAGSYNEQFF	TGTGCCAGCAGCCAAGAACCAGCGGGGTCCTACAATGAGCAGTTCTTC
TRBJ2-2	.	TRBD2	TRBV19	CASTGGEVAGRTGELFF	TGTGCCAGTACCGGGGGGGAAGTAGCGGGACGGACCGGGGAGCTGTTTTTT
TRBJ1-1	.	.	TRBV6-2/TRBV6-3	CASSYRGNTEAFF	TGTGCCAGCAGTTACAGAGGGAACACTGAAGCTTTCTTT
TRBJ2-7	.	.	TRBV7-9	CASSSTTGPVWYF	TGTGCCAGCAGCTCTACGACAGGACCCGTGTGGTACTTC
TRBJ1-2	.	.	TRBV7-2	CASSLSPGANYGYTF	TGTGCCAGCAGCTTATCACCAGGCGCAAACTATGGCTACACCTTC
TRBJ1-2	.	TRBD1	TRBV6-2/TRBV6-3	CASSYSFGQGINYGYTF	TGTGCCAGCAGTTACTCGTTCGGACAGGGGATTAACTATGGCTACACCTTC
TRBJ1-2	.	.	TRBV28	CASSLSPGSGGDGYTF	TGTGCCAGCAGTTTATCCCCGGGATCGGGGGGCGATGGCTACACCTTC
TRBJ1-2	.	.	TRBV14	CASSQVGDSWRYGYTF	TGTGCCAGCAGCCAAGTGGGAGATAGTTGGCGCTATGGCTACACCTTC
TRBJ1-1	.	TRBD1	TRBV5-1	CASSLAGQLNTEAFF	TGCGCCAGCAGCTTGGCGGGACAGTTGAACACTGAAGCTTTCTTT
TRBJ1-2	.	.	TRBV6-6	CASSHGRVNYGYTF	TGTGCCAGCAGCCACGGCAGGGTAAACTATGGCTACACCTTC
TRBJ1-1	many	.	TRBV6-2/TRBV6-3	CASSYAGEDDTEAFF	TGTGCCAGCAGTTACGCGGGGGAGGATGACACTGAAGCTTTCTTT
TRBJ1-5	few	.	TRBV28	CASSYPVGGNQPQHF	TGTGCCAGCAGTTATCCGGTAGGGGGCAATCAGCCCCAGCATTTT
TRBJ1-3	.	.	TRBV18	CASSPEGSGNTIYF	TGTGCCAGCTCACCCGAGGGCTCTGGAAACACCATATATTTT
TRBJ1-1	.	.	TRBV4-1	CASSQAGTEAFF	TGCGCCAGCAGCCAAGCGGGCACTGAAGCTTTCTTT